One and the same sample provided the 21 T cell receptor beta chains below, sequenced in a study of T cells after somatic rescue of genetic block. This table comes from immunoSEQ multiplex PCR, and its TCRdb copy is limited to in-frame clones, with some not included. Here the sample spans about 120,000 clones, around nine tenths being singletons. Sequencing was performed on peripheral blood mononuclear cells (PBMCs). All receptors derive from a woman under 30.

The chain recombines TRBV7-6 with TRBJ1-1; D might be TRBD1 (6 bases). The germline V and J ends were trimmed by 4 bases and 5 bases, with 11 bases remaining between them. This CDR3 spans 13 amino acids. CDR1 and CDR2 from the germline V gene are SGHVS and FNYEAQ. The DNA for the CDR3 is TGTGCCAGCAGCTACCAGGGGACGACTGAAGCTTTCTTT. This translates into CASSYQGTTEAFF.

This clone was seen just once. The rearrangement joins TRBV19 to TRBJ1-5, with TRBD1 as a possible D gene (6 bases). Germline V gives CDR1 LNHDA, CDR2 SQIVND (reference sequence). CDR3 length: 14 amino acids. Trimming pared 7 bases from V and 5 bases from J, leaving 15 bases between. The CDR3 DNA reads as TGTGCCAGTACCCCTAACAGGGAGGATCAGCCCCAGCATTTT. As protein: CASTPNREDQPQHF.

The count of this clone is one. The chain couples TRBV4-2 to TRBJ2-1, with TRBD1 identical over 7 bases. CDR1 and CDR2 (germline): LGHNA, YNFKEQ. V was clipped by 3 bases and J by 5 bases; unmatched bases: 13. This CDR3 spans 17 amino acids. The CDR3 DNA is TGTGCCAGCAGCCATAAACAGACAGGGAGCGTGGACAATGAGCAGTTCTTC. It yields the protein CASSHKQTGSVDNEQFF.

J is TRBJ2-7 and V is TRBV7-8, with 7 bases that match TRBD1. This CDR3 has 14 residues. Germline V CDR1 and CDR2: SGHVS, FQNEAQ. Germline trimming cut 6 bases from V and 6 bases from J; bases unmatched to any gene: 11. CDR3 nucleotides: TGTGCCAGCAGACGGGACAGTTCCTCCGGCGAGCAGTACTTC. Its protein product is CASRRDSSSGEQYF.

Of note for this clone: The same CDR3 also results from other DNA sequences found in this sample. This chain links TRBV2 with TRBJ1-5; a possible D gene is TRBD1 (5 bases). V was cut by 6 bases and J by 1 base, with 7 bases left in between. CDR1 SNHLY and CDR2 FYNNEI come from the germline V gene. The CDR3 spans 13 residues. CDR3 nucleotide sequence: TGTGCCAGCAGAGGGGACAGCAATCAGCCCCAGCATTTT. Translated, it gives CASRGDSNQPQHF.

This clone was picked up one time. This chain uses TRBV2 with TRBJ1-5; a weak D match, TRBD1 (6 bases). Germline V gene lookup returns CDR1 SNHLY and CDR2 FYNNEI. V lost 6 bases and J 2 bases, leaving 17 bases between the germline ends. The CDR3 extends over 16 amino acids. This CDR3 is CASRALRTVGNQPQHF. Here the CDR3 DNA reads TGTGCCAGCAGAGCCCTAAGGACAGTAGGCAATCAGCCCCAGCATTTT.

J is TRBJ2-2 and V is TRBV4-3; D remains ambiguous. The germline V and J ends were trimmed by 6 bases and 2 bases, with 10 bases remaining between them. The CDR3 consists of 14 residues. Per the germline V gene, CDR1 is LGHNA and CDR2 is YSLEER. The CDR3 reads CASRWQDNTGELFF. For the CDR3, the DNA is TGCGCCAGCAGGTGGCAGGATAACACCGGGGAGCTGTTTTTT.

The chain is built from TRBV7-3 and TRBJ2-1; no clear D gene. Germline assignment: CDR1 SGHTA and CDR2 FQGTGA. Trimming left V 8 bases short and J 6 bases short, with 14 bases between. The CDR3 runs 13 residues. CDR3 region: CASGRARSNEQFF. CDR3 in DNA: TGTGCCAGCGGAAGGGCAAGAAGCAATGAGCAGTTCTTC.

This chain joins TRBV11-2 and TRBJ1-5; D not certain. The CDR3 covers 13 residues. Germline assignment: CDR1 SGHAT and CDR2 FQNNGV. Trimming took off 3 bases at V and 8 bases at J, with 11 bases between the two ends. The CDR3 loop is CASSFSGWEPQHF. In DNA form, the CDR3 reads TGTGCCAGCAGCTTTTCCGGGTGGGAGCCCCAGCATTTT.

The V call is TRBV12-5, the J call TRBJ2-1; the D is unclear. Trimming took off 3 bases at V and 9 bases at J, with 9 bases between the two ends. From germline, CDR1 is LGHNT and CDR2 FRNRAP. CDR3 length equals 12 residues. CDR3 DNA: TGTGCTAGTGGTTTCAGCCGGATTGAGCAGTTCTTC. It codes for CASGFSRIEQFF.

The genes are TRBV11-1 and TRBJ2-5; tentatively, D is TRBD2 (6 bases). Looked up from germline, CDR1 is SGHAT and CDR2 is FQDESV (reference sequence). CDR3 length: 16 residues. The V end was cut by 1 base, the J end by 3 bases, with 15 bases between. This chain's CDR3 is CASSLGWTTYEETQYF. CDR3 nucleotide sequence: TGTGCCAGCAGCTTAGGTTGGACTACCTACGAAGAGACCCAGTACTTC.

This rearrangement joins TRBV5-1 to TRBJ1-2; D gene uncertain. From germline, CDR1 is SGHRS and CDR2 YFSETQ. The CDR3 consists of 15 residues. Deletions cut 1 base from V and 0 bases from J, with 10 bases between. CDR3: CASSLTDGTNYGYTF. CDR3 in DNA: TGCGCCAGCAGCTTGACGGACGGCACTAACTATGGCTACACCTTC.

The CDR3 here is CASSPWEGQGGNEQFF. The DNA of the CDR3 is TGTGCCAGCAGCCCCTGGGAGGGGCAAGGAGGGAATGAGCAGTTCTTC. The V and J genes are TRBV7-3 and TRBJ2-1, with 7 positions matching TRBD2. In germline, CDR1 is SGHTA, CDR2 FQGTGA. J gave up 7 bases and V 5 bases, and 14 bases lay outside the gene matches. This CDR3 has 16 amino acids.

V and J are TRBV9 and TRBJ1-1, with D perhaps TRBD1 (5 bases). The CDR3 covers 15 residues. V lost 7 bases and J 3 bases, leaving 19 bases between the germline ends. Per germline, CDR1 SGDLS and CDR2 YYNGEE. The CDR3 sequence: CASSLGWGLDTEAFF. The CDR3 region has the DNA TGTGCCAGCTCCCTAGGTTGGGGCTTAGACACTGAAGCTTTCTTT.

The gene calls are TRBV6-5 and TRBJ1-1; D not certain. Germline V gene data show CDR1 as MNHEY and CDR2 as SVGAGI. This CDR3 has 13 residues. The V and J ends lost 0 bases and 5 bases respectively, with 7 bases between them. CDR3 DNA sequence: TGTGCCAGCAGTTACTCCGGGAGTACTGAAGCTTTCTTT. It translates to CASSYSGSTEAFF.

The CDR3 nucleotides are TGTGCCAGCAGCTTCTATTCAGGGAAAGGCACCGGGGAGCTGTTTTTT. This gives the protein CASSFYSGKGTGELFF. The chain couples TRBV7-9 to TRBJ2-2; a weak D match, TRBD1 (5 bases). V gave up 3 bases and J gave up 4 bases, with 15 bases separating them. The CDR3 has 16 residues. Looked up from germline, CDR1 is SEHNR and CDR2 is FQNEAQ (reference sequence).

The table lists this clone with a count of one. CDR3 sequence reads: CASSTETGGWETQYF. Written as DNA, the CDR3 is TGTGCCAGCAGCACCGAGACAGGGGGGTGGGAGACCCAGTACTTC. V usage is TRBV9 and J usage is TRBJ2-5; 9 positions match TRBD1. The V gene end was trimmed by 4 bases and the J gene end by 5 bases; junction bases not matched to a gene: 9. This CDR3 contains 15 residues. Germline-derived CDR1 and CDR2 are SGDLS and YYNGEE.

This clone was counted a single time. This chain uses TRBV30 with TRBJ1-5; 10 bases map to TRBD1. The germline V gene has CDR1 GTSNPN and CDR2 SVGIG (reference sequence). Trimming cost V 1 base and J 7 bases; bases outside gene matches: 1. The CDR3 spans 13 residues. The DNA for the CDR3 is TGTGCCTGGAGTGGGACAGGGGGACAGCCCCAGCATTTT. It codes for CAWSGTGGQPQHF.

V is TRBV19 and J is TRBJ1-5; no clear D gene. The CDR3 spans 14 residues. V was shortened by 1 base and J by 7 bases, with 11 bases between the two germline ends. The germline V gene encodes CDR1 LNHDA and CDR2 SQIVND (reference sequence). The CDR3 loop reads CASSIVPVGQPQHF. The CDR3 bases are TGTGCCAGTAGTATAGTCCCAGTGGGCCAGCCCCAGCATTTT.

The V call is TRBV6-5, the J call TRBJ2-4; D unclear. Deletions cut 3 bases from V and 6 bases from J, with 6 bases between. Germline assignment: CDR1 MNHEY and CDR2 SVGAGI. This CDR3 comprises 12 residues. CDR3 in amino acids: CASSYGRNIQYF. Written as DNA, the CDR3 is TGTGCCAGCAGTTATGGCAGAAACATTCAGTACTTC.

To note about this clone: Sequence at one end of the junction differs from germline and may be a read error. The chain carries TRBV5-6 and TRBJ2-7; maybe TRBD2 (6 bases). The CDR3 is 13 amino acids. Germline V gene lookup returns CDR1 SGHDT and CDR2 YYEEEE. This CDR3 is CASSSRTDYGQYF. The CDR3 coding sequence is TGTGCCAGCAGCTCGAGAACGGACTACGGGCAGTACTTC.